Each of the 4 T cell receptor beta chains below was sequenced from the same sample in a study of blood T cell repertoires in COVID-19. Sequencing was performed with immunoSEQ multiplex PCR; in TCRdb, only in-frame clones are kept and a portion is missing. The table includes some 65,000 clones, 93% detected once. The sequencing sample was made of peripheral blood. All receptors come from a man aged 65 to 85 with active COVID-19.

The chain joins TRBV28 to TRBJ1-4, with 7 bases that match TRBD1. The CDR3 runs to 15 residues. V dropped 5 bases and J dropped 3; count of bases not matched to a gene: 6. CDR1 MDHEN and CDR2 SYDVKM come from the germline V gene. The CDR3 sequence: CASSPTGTANEKLFF. In DNA form, the CDR3 reads TGTGCCAGCAGTCCCACCGGGACAGCTAATGAAAAACTGTTTTTT.

In its sample, this clone was seen once. The genes are TRBV7-2 and TRBJ2-3; 8 bases match TRBD2. V was pared by 8 bases and J by 5 bases, with 12 bases of the junction left unmatched. In germline, CDR1 is SGHTA, CDR2 FQGNSA. CDR3 length: 15 residues. CDR3 DNA: TGTGCCAGCTCGGATGTCGGCGGGGGGCGAGATACGCAGTATTTT. This translates into CASSDVGGGRDTQYF.

The rearrangement joins TRBV19 to TRBJ2-3; TRBD2 matches 15 bases. This CDR3 is 19 amino acids long. Germline assignment: CDR1 LNHDA and CDR2 SQIVND (reference sequence). The V gene end was trimmed by 7 bases and the J gene end by 2 bases; junction bases not matched to a gene: 13. The CDR3 coding sequence is TGTGCCAGTACCCCCCGTGGGACTAGCGGGGGGCCTGACACAGATACGCAGTATTTT. Translated: CASTPRGTSGGPDTDTQYF.

The CDR3 is CASSLGQLSGNTIYF. In nucleotides, the CDR3 is TGCGCCAGCAGCCTGGGACAGCTCTCTGGAAACACCATATATTTT. The J gene is TRBJ1-3, the V gene TRBV5-1; the match to TRBD1 covers 7 bases. V gave up 4 bases and J gave up 0 bases; unmatched junction bases: 4. The CDR3 is made up of 15 amino acids. Germline CDR1 and CDR2: SGHRS and YFSETQ.